This T cell receptor (beta chain) was identified in a study of blood T cells in healthy people across ages. Whole-study findings and limits: PBMCs left unsorted prevented a conclusive naive versus antigen-experienced comparison. Any changes in expanded clonotypes were possibly confounded, as donor CMV status remained unknown.

Points on this clonotype: Antigen unknown.

There are 13 residues in the CDR3. The V gene lost 2 bases and the J gene lost 2 bases, with 7 bases spanning the gap. CDR1 is MNHNS and CDR2 is SASEGT in the germline V gene. A second 7 to 11 cycle PCR used barcoded and J-beta primers. TCRdb fed the 5' RACE reads into MiXCR, producing one record per CDR3 protein. This table has about 640,000 distinct CDR3 sequences, under 65% appearing once. The chain recombines TRBV6-1 with TRBJ2-7, with unresolved D. The receptor was derived from a man aged 55 to 69 in good health. Source material: blood. CDR3 sequence (DNA): TGTGCCAGCAGTGAACCTCCGACCTACGAGCAGTACTTC. Protein: CASSEPPTYEQYF.